The rows below give T cell receptor beta chains drawn from one sample of a study of beta chain features in type 1 diabetes. The assay was immunoSEQ multiplex PCR, and TCRdb's table has in-frame clones only and misses some. The sample holds roughly 400,000 clones; about 15% are singletons and the top ten take about 0.019%. The specimen was naive CD4+ T cells from blood. The receptors come from a woman aged 18-29 years in good health. Each CDR3 is given with its conserved first and last residue. A D gene is named only where the DNA matches it firmly. The size of a clone is reported for some rows only, either as once, few or many, or as a class for expanded clones.

CDR3 protein: CATSRDSNQPQHF
CDR3 DNA: TGTGCCACCAGCAGGGATAGCAATCAGCCCCAGCATTTT
clone size: few
D gene: NA
J gene: TRBJ1-5
V gene: TRBV10-3

CDR3 protein: CASSPFWEGPNEQFF
CDR3 DNA: TGTGCCAGCAGCCCATTCTGGGAGGGCCCCAATGAGCAGTTCTTC
clone size: few
D gene: TRBD2
J gene: TRBJ2-1
V gene: TRBV7-2

CDR3 protein: CASSPPGTSGRDTQYF
CDR3 DNA: TGTGCCAGCAGCCCACCGGGGACTAGCGGGAGAGATACGCAGTATTTT
clone size: few
D gene: TRBD2
J gene: TRBJ2-3
V gene: TRBV7-2

CDR3 protein: CSANIYNEQFF
CDR3 DNA: TGCAGTGCTAACATCTACAATGAGCAGTTCTTC
clone size: few
D gene: NA
J gene: TRBJ2-1
V gene: TRBV20-1

CDR3 protein: CASSLEGSGSYEQYF
CDR3 DNA: TGTGCCAGCAGCTTGGAAGGTAGCGGGAGCTACGAGCAGTACTTC
clone size: few
D gene: TRBD2
J gene: TRBJ2-7
V gene: TRBV5-4

CDR3 protein: CAWTLVLSNEQFF
CDR3 DNA: TGTGCCTGGACACTAGTCCTCAGCAATGAGCAGTTCTTC
clone size: few
D gene: NA
J gene: TRBJ2-1
V gene: TRBV30

CDR3 protein: CASSVGGFYERTEAFF
CDR3 DNA: TGTGCCAGCAGCGTAGGAGGGTTTTACGAGAGGACTGAAGCTTTCTTT
clone size: NA
D gene: NA
J gene: TRBJ1-1
V gene: TRBV9

CDR3 protein: CSVEDRGRYEQYF
CDR3 DNA: TGCAGCGTAGAAGACAGGGGACGCTACGAGCAGTACTTC
clone size: NA
D gene: TRBD1
J gene: TRBJ2-7
V gene: TRBV29-1

CDR3 protein: CASSLGLAGAYEQYF
CDR3 DNA: TGTGCCAGCAGCTTGGGGCTAGCGGGCGCGTACGAGCAGTACTTC
clone size: NA
D gene: TRBD2
J gene: TRBJ2-7
V gene: TRBV5-4

CDR3 protein: CASSLARSSYNEQFF
CDR3 DNA: TGTGCCAGCAGCTTAGCTCGGAGCTCCTACAATGAGCAGTTCTTC
clone size: few
D gene: NA
J gene: TRBJ2-1
V gene: TRBV7-8

CDR3 protein: CASRFGTQTGELFF
CDR3 DNA: TGCGCCAGCAGGTTCGGGACACAGACCGGGGAGCTGTTTTTT
clone size: few
D gene: NA
J gene: TRBJ2-2
V gene: TRBV5-1

CDR3 protein: CASSVRTRGPYNEQFF
CDR3 DNA: TGTGCCAGCAGCGTAAGGACAAGGGGCCCCTACAATGAGCAGTTCTTC
clone size: few
D gene: NA
J gene: TRBJ2-1
V gene: TRBV9

CDR3 protein: CASTLRGLARTDTQYF
CDR3 DNA: TGTGCCAGCACCCTTCGAGGACTAGCTCGCACAGATACGCAGTATTTT
clone size: few
D gene: TRBD2
J gene: TRBJ2-3
V gene: TRBV7-2

CDR3 protein: CASKGVMNTEAFF
CDR3 DNA: TGTGCCAGCAAGGGGGTTATGAACACTGAAGCTTTCTTT
clone size: NA
D gene: NA
J gene: TRBJ1-1
V gene: TRBV2

CDR3 protein: CAISDGTTMKETQYF
CDR3 DNA: TGTGCCATCAGTGACGGGACTACCATGAAAGAGACCCAGTACTTC
clone size: NA
D gene: TRBD2
J gene: TRBJ2-5
V gene: TRBV10-3

CDR3 protein: CASRPFPDRGGQPQHF
CDR3 DNA: TGTGCCAGCAGACCATTCCCGGACAGGGGAGGTCAGCCCCAGCATTTT
clone size: few
D gene: TRBD1
J gene: TRBJ1-5
V gene: TRBV28

CDR3 protein: CASSFNYEQYF
CDR3 DNA: TGTGCCAGCAGTTTCAACTACGAGCAGTACTTC
clone size: NA
D gene: NA
J gene: TRBJ2-7
V gene: TRBV28

CDR3 protein: CASSIGTSVQPQHF
CDR3 DNA: TGTGCCAGTAGTATAGGAACATCTGTTCAGCCCCAGCATTTT
clone size: few
D gene: NA
J gene: TRBJ1-5
V gene: TRBV19

CDR3 protein: CASSFPGNTEAFF
CDR3 DNA: TGTGCCAGCAGCTTCCCCGGGAACACTGAAGCTTTCTTT
clone size: NA
D gene: NA
J gene: TRBJ1-1
V gene: TRBV7-2

CDR3 protein: CAWSRGPGNQPQHF
CDR3 DNA: TGTGCCTGGAGTAGAGGTCCCGGCAATCAGCCCCAGCATTTT
clone size: few
D gene: NA
J gene: TRBJ1-5
V gene: TRBV30

CDR3 protein: CASSLDRSSYNEQFF
CDR3 DNA: TGTGCCAGCAGCCTTGACAGGAGCTCCTACAATGAGCAGTTCTTC
clone size: NA
D gene: NA
J gene: TRBJ2-1
V gene: TRBV7-9

CDR3 protein: CASSMEGHTEAFF
CDR3 DNA: TGTGCCAGTAGTATGGAGGGCCACACTGAAGCTTTCTTT
clone size: few
D gene: NA
J gene: TRBJ1-1
V gene: TRBV19

CDR3 protein: CASSLYRGSSYEQYF
CDR3 DNA: TGTGCCAGCAGTTTATACAGGGGGTCCTCTTACGAGCAGTACTTC
clone size: few
D gene: TRBD1
J gene: TRBJ2-7
V gene: TRBV28

CDR3 protein: CASSPQGSLAGELFF
CDR3 DNA: TGTGCCAGCAGTCCGCAGGGTTCGTTGGCCGGGGAGCTGTTTTTT
clone size: NA
D gene: NA
J gene: TRBJ2-2
V gene: TRBV28

CDR3 protein: CASRPGAGGNQPQHF
CDR3 DNA: TGTGCCAGCCGCCCCGGGGCAGGGGGCAATCAGCCCCAGCATTTT
clone size: NA
D gene: NA
J gene: TRBJ1-5
V gene: TRBV6-5

CDR3 protein: CASMASGEPYEQYF
CDR3 DNA: TGTGCCAGCATGGCTAGCGGGGAACCCTACGAGCAGTACTTC
clone size: few
D gene: TRBD2
J gene: TRBJ2-7
V gene: TRBV6-5

CDR3 protein: CASSRTGVAGANVLTF
CDR3 DNA: TGTGCCAGCTCTAGGACAGGGGTGGCTGGGGCCAACGTCCTGACTTTC
clone size: NA
D gene: TRBD1
J gene: TRBJ2-6
V gene: TRBV18

CDR3 protein: CAWSVLRDTIYF
CDR3 DNA: TGTGCCTGGAGTGTATTGAGGGACACCATATATTTT
clone size: NA
D gene: NA
J gene: TRBJ1-3
V gene: TRBV30

CDR3 protein: CAWRGGAGYGYTF
CDR3 DNA: TGTGCCTGGAGAGGGGGGGCGGGCTATGGCTACACCTTC
clone size: NA
D gene: NA
J gene: TRBJ1-2
V gene: TRBV30

CDR3 protein: CASSWDRAGGYTF
CDR3 DNA: TGTGCCAGCAGCTGGGACAGGGCAGGCGGCTACACCTTC
clone size: NA
D gene: TRBD1
J gene: TRBJ1-2
V gene: TRBV7-9

CDR3 protein: CASSLTLELAGYEQYF
CDR3 DNA: TGTGCCAGCAGTCTAACCCTCGAGTTAGCGGGCTACGAGCAGTACTTC
clone size: NA
D gene: TRBD2
J gene: TRBJ2-7
V gene: TRBV11-2

CDR3 protein: CASSPNFNYNEQFF
CDR3 DNA: TGTGCCAGCTCACCAAATTTTAACTACAATGAGCAGTTCTTC
clone size: NA
D gene: NA
J gene: TRBJ2-1
V gene: TRBV18

CDR3 protein: CASSVPGLPNNEQFF
CDR3 DNA: TGTGCCAGCAGCGTCCCGGGACTTCCAAACAATGAGCAGTTCTTC
clone size: few
D gene: NA
J gene: TRBJ2-1
V gene: TRBV9

CDR3 protein: CASSVGTGPAGTEAFF
CDR3 DNA: TGTGCCAGCAGCGTAGGTACAGGTCCCGCTGGCACTGAAGCTTTCTTT
clone size: NA
D gene: NA
J gene: TRBJ1-1
V gene: TRBV9

CDR3 protein: CASSFAGYTQYF
CDR3 DNA: TGTGCCAGCAGCTTTGCGGGCTATACGCAGTATTTT
clone size: NA
D gene: NA
J gene: TRBJ2-3
V gene: TRBV5-4

CDR3 protein: CASTQGVYEQYF
CDR3 DNA: TGTGCCAGCACCCAGGGTGTCTACGAGCAGTACTTC
clone size: few
D gene: NA
J gene: TRBJ2-7
V gene: TRBV28

CDR3 protein: CAWDSSYEQYF
CDR3 DNA: TGTGCCTGGGACTCCTCCTACGAGCAGTACTTC
clone size: few
D gene: NA
J gene: TRBJ2-7
V gene: TRBV7-3

CDR3 protein: CASIATGFGYTF
CDR3 DNA: TGTGCCAGCATAGCCACAGGGTTTGGCTACACCTTC
clone size: NA
D gene: NA
J gene: TRBJ1-2
V gene: TRBV28

CDR3 protein: CASSEQNYMNTEAFF
CDR3 DNA: TGTGCCAGCAGTGAGCAGAATTATATGAACACTGAAGCTTTCTTT
clone size: NA
D gene: NA
J gene: TRBJ1-1
V gene: TRBV6-1